Included here is one TCR beta chain sequence, with context. The data derive from a study of blood T cell repertoires in COVID-19. Study information: From T cells, B-cell-depleted T cells, or PBMCs came the material, which was cDNA or gDNA.

The J segment lost 1 base and the V segment lost 5 bases, leaving 14 bases of the junction unmatched. In germline, CDR1 is LGHNA, CDR2 YNFKEQ. The CDR3 covers 18 residues. Per the study methods: How many nucleated cells were present was estimated from reference gene primer amplification. Only in-frame clones appear in the TCRdb table, and some are missing; sequencing was by immunoSEQ multiplex PCR. The DNA was the basis for D and trimming; V, J and clone size are from that table. The sample records roughly 250,000 clones, approximately 83% being singletons. The rearrangement links TRBV4-2 to TRBJ2-3; 8 bases map to TRBD2. Sequencing was performed on PBMCs or T cells enriched from blood (not recorded which). The sequence was obtained from a woman younger than 45 who had recovered from COVID-19. In nucleotides, the CDR3 is TGTGCCAGCAGCTACCAAGCCCCCCTTAGCGGGGGCACAGATACGCAGTATTTT. Translation gives CASSYQAPLSGGTDTQYF.